The present entry profiles one T cell receptor (beta chain) with its context. Its antigen is as yet unknown. With 3 bases removed from V and 7 bases from J, the gap between germline ends came to 16 bases. Germline values: CDR1 SGHRS, CDR2 YFSETQ. There are 14 residues in the CDR3. The entry originates in a study of chemoradiotherapy in HPV16-positive cancers. Looking at the study overall: Candidate HPV-specific T-cell clones and common TCR motifs came from functional assays in a couple of HPV16-positive patients.

Profiling relied on immunoSEQ multiplex PCR, and the TCRdb table lists in-frame clones only, not all of them. The data hold more than 9,500 clones, with about 90% observed a single time. Study-wide points: During treatment, candidate HPV-specific clones and E7-related motifs expanded in tumor.

The sample was blood, taken from a patient who underwent chemoradiotherapy. The chain has TRBV5-1 and TRBJ1-1, with TRBD1 as a possible D gene (6 bases). The sequence was collected from a human donor with HPV-associated anogenital cancer. The CDR3 sequence is CASSWLAGADEAFF. CDR3 nucleotide sequence: TGCGCCAGCAGCTGGCTGGCAGGGGCGGATGAAGCTTTCTTT.